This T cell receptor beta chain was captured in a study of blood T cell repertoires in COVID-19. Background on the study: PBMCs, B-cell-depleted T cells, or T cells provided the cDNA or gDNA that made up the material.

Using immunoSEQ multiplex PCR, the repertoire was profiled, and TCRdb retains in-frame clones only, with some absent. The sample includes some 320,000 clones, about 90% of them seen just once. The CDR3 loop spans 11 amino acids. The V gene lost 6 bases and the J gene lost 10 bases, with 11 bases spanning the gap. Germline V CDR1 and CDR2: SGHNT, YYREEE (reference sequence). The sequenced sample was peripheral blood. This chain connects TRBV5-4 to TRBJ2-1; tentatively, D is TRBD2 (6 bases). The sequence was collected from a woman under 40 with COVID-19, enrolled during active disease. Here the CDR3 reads CASTWEAEQFF. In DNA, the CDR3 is TGTGCCAGCACCTGGGAGGCAGAGCAGTTCTTC.